These 5 T cell receptor beta chains came from one sample sequenced in a study of beta chain features in type 1 diabetes. Study-wide results and caveats: Shortening of TCRB CDR3s, moderate but significant, appeared in all four CD4+ subsets of Type 1 diabetes patients.

Expressed TCRB transcripts were sequenced because the entire RNA isolate underwent reverse transcription. Profiled with immunoSEQ multiplex PCR; TCRdb holds only in-frame clones, not every one. The sample has roughly 330,000 clones, approximately 15% seen once. Their specific antigens are unknown. Sequencing used naive CD4+ T cells from blood. The receptors were sampled from a woman aged 18-29 years with type 1 diabetes.

This clone was seen a handful of times. The rearrangement joins TRBV19 to TRBJ2-5; 7 bases are shared with TRBD1. Trimming at V came to 4 bases and at J to 1 base, leaving 12 bases not matched to a gene. This CDR3 spans 17 amino acids. The germline V gene encodes CDR1 LNHDA and CDR2 SQIVND (reference sequence). DNA of the CDR3: TGTGCCAGTAGTAACCCTTCAGGACAGGCGCGCCAAGAGACCCAGTACTTC. Residues: CASSNPSGQARQETQYF.

This chain links TRBV27 with TRBJ1-1; D gene unclear. Per the germline V gene, CDR1 is MNHEY and CDR2 is SMNVEV (reference sequence). V was cut by 2 bases and J by 1 base, with 11 bases left in between. This CDR3 contains 15 residues. For the CDR3, the DNA is TGTGCCAGCAGTTTAATTGGAGCGGGGAACACTGAAGCTTTCTTT. Translated: CASSLIGAGNTEAFF.

The chain couples TRBV5-4 to TRBJ2-5, with D possibly matching TRBD2 (5 bases). The CDR3 is 15 amino acids. Germline CDR1 reads SGHNT; CDR2 reads YYREEE (reference sequence). V shed 4 bases and J shed 3 bases, with 16 bases lying between them. The DNA of the CDR3 is TGTGCCAGCAGCACCGGCGGACGGGGAAAAGAGACCCAGTACTTC. As protein: CASSTGGRGKETQYF.

This clone occurred a few times. V gene TRBV2 combines with J gene TRBJ1-1; 7 bases map to TRBD1. Looked up from germline, CDR1 is SNHLY and CDR2 is FYNNEI. This CDR3 has 15 residues. Trimming took 6 bases from V and 0 from J; bases not matched to a gene: 7. The CDR3 loop reads CASRIWGQMNTEAFF. Here the CDR3 DNA reads TGTGCCAGCAGGATCTGGGGACAGATGAACACTGAAGCTTTCTTT.

The rearrangement links TRBV19 to TRBJ2-2, with D uncertain. This CDR3 is built from 15 residues. Germline loops: CDR1 LNHDA, CDR2 SQIVND (reference sequence). V was pared by 7 bases and J by 5 bases, with 17 bases between. CDR3 nucleotides: TGTGCCAGTAAACAGTCCCCCTCGGTTACCGGGGAGCTGTTTTTT. Translated, it gives CASKQSPSVTGELFF.